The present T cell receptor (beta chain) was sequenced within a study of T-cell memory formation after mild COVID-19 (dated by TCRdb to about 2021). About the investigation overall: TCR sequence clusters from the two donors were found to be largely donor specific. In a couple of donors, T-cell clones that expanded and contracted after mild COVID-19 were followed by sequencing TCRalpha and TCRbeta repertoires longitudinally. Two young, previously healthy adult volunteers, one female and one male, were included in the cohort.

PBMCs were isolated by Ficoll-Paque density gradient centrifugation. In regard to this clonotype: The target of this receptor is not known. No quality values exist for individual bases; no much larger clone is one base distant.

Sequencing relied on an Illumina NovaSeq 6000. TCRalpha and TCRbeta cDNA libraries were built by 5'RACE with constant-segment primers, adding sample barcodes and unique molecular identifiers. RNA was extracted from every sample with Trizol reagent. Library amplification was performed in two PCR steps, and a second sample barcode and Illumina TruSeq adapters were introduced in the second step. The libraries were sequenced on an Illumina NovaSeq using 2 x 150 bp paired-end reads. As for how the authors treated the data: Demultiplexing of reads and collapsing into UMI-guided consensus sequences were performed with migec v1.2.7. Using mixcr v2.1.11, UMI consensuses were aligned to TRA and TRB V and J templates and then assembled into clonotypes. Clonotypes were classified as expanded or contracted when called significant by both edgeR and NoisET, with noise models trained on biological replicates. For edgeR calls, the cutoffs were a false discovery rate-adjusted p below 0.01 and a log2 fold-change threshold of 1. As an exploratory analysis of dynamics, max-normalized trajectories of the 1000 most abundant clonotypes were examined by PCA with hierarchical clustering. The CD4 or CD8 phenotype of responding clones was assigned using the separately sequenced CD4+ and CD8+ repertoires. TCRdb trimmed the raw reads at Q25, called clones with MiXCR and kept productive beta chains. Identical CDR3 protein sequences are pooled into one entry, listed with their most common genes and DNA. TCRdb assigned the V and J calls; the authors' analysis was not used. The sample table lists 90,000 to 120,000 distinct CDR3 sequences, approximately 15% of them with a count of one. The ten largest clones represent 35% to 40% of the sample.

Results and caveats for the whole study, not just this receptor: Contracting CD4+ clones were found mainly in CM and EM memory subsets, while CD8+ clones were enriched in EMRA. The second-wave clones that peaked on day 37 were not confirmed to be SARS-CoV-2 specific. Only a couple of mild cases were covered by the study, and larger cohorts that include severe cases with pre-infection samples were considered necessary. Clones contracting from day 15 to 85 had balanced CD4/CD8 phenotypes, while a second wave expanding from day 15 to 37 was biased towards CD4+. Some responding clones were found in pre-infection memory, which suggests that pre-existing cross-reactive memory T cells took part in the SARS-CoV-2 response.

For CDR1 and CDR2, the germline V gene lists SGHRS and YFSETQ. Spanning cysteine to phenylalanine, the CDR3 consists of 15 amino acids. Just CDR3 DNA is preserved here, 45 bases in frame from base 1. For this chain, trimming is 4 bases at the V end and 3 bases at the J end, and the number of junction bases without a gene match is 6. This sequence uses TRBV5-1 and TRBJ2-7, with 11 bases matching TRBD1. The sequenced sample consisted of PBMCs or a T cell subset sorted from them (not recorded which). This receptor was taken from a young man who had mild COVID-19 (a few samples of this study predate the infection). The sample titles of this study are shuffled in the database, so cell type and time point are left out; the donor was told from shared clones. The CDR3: CASSPGQGVNYEQYF. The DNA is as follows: TGCGCCAGCAGCCCGGGACAGGGGGTTAACTACGAGCAGTACTTC. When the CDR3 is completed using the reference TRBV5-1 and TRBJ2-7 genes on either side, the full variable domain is KAGVTQTPRYLIKTRGQQVTLSCSPISGHRSVSWYQQTPGQGLQFLFEYFSETQRNKGNFPGRFSGRQFSNSRSEMNVSTLELGDSALYLCASSPGQGVNYEQYFGPGTRLTVT.